These 20 T cell receptor beta chains were sequenced from one sample in a study of blood T cell repertoires in COVID-19. Produced via immunoSEQ multiplex PCR; TCRdb's table is partial and in-frame only. The table has about 42,000 clones, 70% to 90% seen once. The sample was peripheral blood. All receptors come from a woman aged 70-85 years in a cohort sampled during active COVID-19.

Of note for this clone: The sample contains more than one DNA sequence encoding this CDR3. The chain joins TRBV5-4 to TRBJ2-3, with D tentatively TRBD1 (6 bases). Germline V lookup: CDR1 SGHNT, CDR2 YYREEE (reference sequence). The CDR3 runs to 15 residues. V was pared by 4 bases and J by 0 bases, with 12 bases between. The CDR3 spells CASSGKGGSTDTQYF. CDR3 coding DNA: TGTGCCAGCAGCGGCAAAGGGGGTAGCACAGATACGCAGTATTTT.

The chain carries TRBV6-5 and TRBJ1-1, with 7 nucleotides matching TRBD1. V was pared by 2 bases and J by 6 bases, with 6 bases of the junction left unmatched. This CDR3 region has 14 residues. Germline V lookup: CDR1 MNHEY, CDR2 SVGAGI. The CDR3 coding sequence is TGTGCCAGCAGTTACGGACAGGCCAATCCTGAAGCTTTCTTT. The encoded protein is CASSYGQANPEAFF.

The chain couples TRBV2 to TRBJ1-2; maybe TRBD1 (5 bases). Germline-derived CDR1 and CDR2 are SNHLY and FYNNEI. The CDR3 totals 14 residues. V lost 4 bases and J 1 base, leaving 10 bases between the germline ends. The CDR3 nucleotides read TGTGCCAGCAGTGTGGGGGGATATAACTATGGCTACACCTTC. Protein: CASSVGGYNYGYTF.

The chain's CDR3 is CASSGTGTPDTQYF. CDR3 nucleotide sequence: TGTGCCAGCAGCGGGACAGGGACTCCAGATACGCAGTATTTT. The gene calls are TRBV3-1 (or the pseudogene TRBV3-2) and TRBJ2-3, with TRBD1 matching over 9 bases. Per germline, CDR1 LGHDT and CDR2 YNNKEL (reference sequence). Losses at the gene ends were 5 bases for V and 4 bases for J; bases not matched to a gene: 4. The CDR3 loop spans 14 amino acids.

The chain carries TRBV10-2 and TRBJ1-1; D call uncertain. The ends were cut back, 1 base at V and 4 bases at J, with 10 bases in the middle. The CDR3 extends over 14 amino acids. Germline CDR1 reads WSHSY; CDR2 reads SAAADI. The CDR3 coding sequence is TGCGCCAGCAGTGAGTGGGAGGTTACCACTGAAGCTTTCTTT. It is translated as CASSEWEVTTEAFF.

The genes are TRBV24-1 and TRBJ1-2, with 7 bases matching TRBD1. V was pared by 3 bases and J by 5 bases, with 5 bases of the junction left unmatched. Germline V lookup: CDR1 KGHDR, CDR2 SFDVKD. The CDR3 extends over 14 amino acids. CDR3 in amino acids: CATSDNYRGYGYTF. CDR3 coding DNA: TGTGCCACCAGTGATAACTACAGGGGTTATGGCTACACCTTC.

The chain couples TRBV10-2 to TRBJ2-1, with 10 bases matching TRBD2. The J segment lost 8 bases and the V segment lost 4 bases, leaving 14 bases of the junction unmatched. The CDR3 spans 17 residues. Germline lookup yields CDR1 WSHSY and CDR2 SAAADI. CDR3 sequence (DNA): TGCGCCAGCAGTGGCACTAGCGGGATTGGGTTTGGAGATGAGCAGTTCTTC. It specifies CASSGTSGIGFGDEQFF.

The chain is built from TRBV6-1 and TRBJ2-1, with D possibly TRBD2 on 5 matching bases. The length of the CDR3 is 15 residues. The germline V gene encodes CDR1 MNHNS and CDR2 SASEGT. Trimming took off 2 bases at V and 0 bases at J, with 8 bases between the two ends. In DNA form, the CDR3 reads TGTGCCAGCAGTGAAAGCGGAAACTCCTACAATGAGCAGTTCTTC. Amino acids: CASSESGNSYNEQFF.

This sequence joins TRBV2 and TRBJ2-1, with 10 nucleotides matching TRBD2. This CDR3 is 15 amino acids long. V dropped 1 base and J dropped 8; count of bases not matched to a gene: 5. The germline CDR1 and CDR2 sequences are SNHLY and FYNNEI. The CDR3 protein is CASSEEVAGGHEQFF. CDR3 sequence (DNA): TGTGCCAGCAGTGAAGAGGTAGCGGGGGGCCATGAGCAGTTCTTC.

The CDR3 coding sequence is TGTGCCACCAGTGATTCGGGGGTTCCTGCCTACGAGCAGTACTTC. Protein: CATSDSGVPAYEQYF. The rearrangement uses TRBV24-1 and TRBJ2-7, with a tentative D call TRBD2 (6 bases). This CDR3 has 15 residues. V was shortened by 2 bases and J by 2 bases, with 12 bases between the two germline ends. Germline V gives CDR1 KGHDR, CDR2 SFDVKD.

This chain uses TRBV10-3 with TRBJ2-2; TRBD1 might be the D (5 bases). CDR1 is ENHRY and CDR2 is SYGVKD in the germline V gene. Trimming removed 11 bases from V and 0 bases from J, with 13 bases in between. This CDR3 is built from 14 residues. The CDR3 here is CASQAQANTGELFF. The CDR3 DNA is TGTGCCTCACAGGCACAGGCGAACACCGGGGAGCTGTTTTTT.

The rearrangement links TRBV6-5 to TRBJ2-7, with a tentative D call TRBD2 (6 bases). V dropped 0 bases and J dropped 9 bases, with 18 bases sitting between them. Looked up from germline, CDR1 is MNHEY and CDR2 is SVGAGI. The CDR3 runs 15 residues. CDR3: CASSYSNGRGRRQYF. DNA for the CDR3: TGTGCCAGCAGTTACTCAAACGGGAGAGGAAGGCGGCAGTACTTC.

This clone was counted only a few times. This chain links TRBV28 with TRBJ1-6; 8 nucleotides line up with TRBD1. Germline values: CDR1 MDHEN, CDR2 SYDVKM. J gave up 5 bases and V 6 bases, and 9 bases lay outside the gene matches. This CDR3 comprises 16 residues. The CDR3 region has the DNA TGTGCCAGCAGGACAGGGGTGGGCCAAAATAATTCACCCCTCCACTTT. Its protein product is CASRTGVGQNNSPLHF.

This clone was observed a single time. This chain uses TRBV28 with TRBJ2-5; 9 bases match TRBD1. This CDR3 contains 14 residues. Looked up from germline, CDR1 is MDHEN and CDR2 is SYDVKM. The V gene end was trimmed by 6 bases and the J gene end by 4 bases; junction bases not matched to a gene: 6. The chain's CDR3 is CASRINRGPETQYF. The CDR3 DNA follows: TGTGCCAGCAGGATAAACAGGGGGCCAGAGACCCAGTACTTC.

The genes are TRBV27 and TRBJ1-1; D ambiguous. CDR3 size: 13 residues. Trimming stripped 1 base from V and 3 bases from J, with 6 bases between. Germline-derived CDR1 and CDR2 are MNHEY and SMNVEV (reference sequence). The CDR3 spells CASSLFSYTEAFF. The CDR3 coding sequence is TGTGCCAGCAGTTTATTCTCGTACACTGAAGCTTTCTTT.

This chain's CDR3 is CASSPNDLTEAFF. The CDR3 DNA is TGCGCCAGCAGCCCCAACGACTTGACTGAAGCTTTCTTT. The rearrangement uses TRBV5-1 and TRBJ1-1; D remains ambiguous. CDR3 length: 13 amino acids. Germline assignment: CDR1 SGHRS and CDR2 YFSETQ. Trimming took off 4 bases at V and 5 bases at J, with 12 bases between the two ends.

This clone was recorded only once. The chain recombines TRBV18 with TRBJ2-5, with D uncertain. The CDR3 covers 14 residues. Germline CDR1 is KGHSH and CDR2 is LQKENI. Trimming shortened V by 3 bases and J by 4 bases, and 12 bases separated the two germline ends. CDR3 DNA: TGTGCCAGCTCACCGGGTGAGACATCAGAGACCCAGTACTTC. Protein: CASSPGETSETQYF.

This clone was counted once. The V gene is TRBV28, the J gene TRBJ1-2; TRBD1 matches at 9 bases. Unmatched junction bases numbered 3, after V lost 6 bases and J lost 4 bases. CDR3 size: 13 residues. Per the germline V gene, CDR1 is MDHEN and CDR2 is SYDVKM. Here the CDR3 DNA reads TGTGCCAGCAGAAAGGACAGGGGCTATGGCTACACCTTC. Its protein is CASRKDRGYGYTF.

V usage is TRBV28 and J usage is TRBJ1-6; D ambiguous. This CDR3 is built from 14 residues. Germline loops: CDR1 MDHEN, CDR2 SYDVKM. Between the trimmed V and J ends, which lost 6 bases and 13 bases, there was a span of 19 bases. In DNA, the CDR3 is TGTGCCAGCAGCCCCATATCGGCCATACAGCCCCTCCACTTT. Protein: CASSPISAIQPLHF.

The genes are TRBV2 and TRBJ2-3; 8 bases line up with TRBD1. The CDR3 extends over 15 amino acids. Germline CDR1 and CDR2: SNHLY and FYNNEI. J lost 6 bases, V lost 0 bases, and 5 bases had no gene match. The CDR3 bases are TGTGCCAGCAGTGAAGCCGGACAGGGTACGGATACGCAGTATTTT. It codes for CASSEAGQGTDTQYF.